This passage covers 14 T cell receptor beta chains from one sample sequenced in a study of shared clonotypes between healthy human individuals. CD45RO negativity and positive selection for CCR7 defined naive CD8 cells, a population that excluded terminally differentiated effector memory CD45RA+ cells. Sequencing was performed with immunoSEQ multiplex PCR; in TCRdb, only in-frame clones are kept and a portion is missing. The sample holds about 2.1 million clones, roughly 91% seen once. Sequencing was carried out using naive CD8+ T cells from PBMCs. Receptors were obtained from a man between 18 and 29 years old in good health. Some clones in this sample may be carry-over from other donors' samples.

The chain uses TRBV6-5 and TRBJ2-7; 10 bases agree with TRBD2. The J segment lost 2 bases and the V segment lost 5 bases, leaving 6 bases of the junction unmatched. Germline-derived CDR1 and CDR2 are MNHEY and SVGAGI. This CDR3 has 15 amino acids. CDR3 DNA: TGTGCCAGCAGTCCACTAGCGGGGCCCACCTACGAGCAGTACTTC. Translated, it gives CASSPLAGPTYEQYF.

This clone was observed a single time. This chain uses TRBV29-1 with TRBJ2-5; TRBD1 is a possible D gene (6 bases). CDR1 is SQVTM and CDR2 is ANQGSEA in the germline V gene. The CDR3 has 15 residues. Trimming took off 3 bases at V and 3 bases at J, with 17 bases between the two ends. DNA of the CDR3: TGCAGCGTTGACTGGGGACACAAGAGGGAAGAGACCCAGTACTTC. Encoded protein: CSVDWGHKREETQYF.

The J gene is TRBJ1-5, the V gene TRBV10-1; 9 nucleotides agree with TRBD1. The CDR3 runs to 16 residues. V was pared by 2 bases and J by 7 bases, with 9 bases of the junction left unmatched. CDR1 is WNHNN, CDR2 SYGVQD, per germline (reference sequence). The CDR3 bases are TGCGCCAGCAGTGAGCGTGTACAGGGGGCACGCCAGCCCCAGCATTTT. Protein sequence: CASSERVQGARQPQHF.

The CDR3 reads CSARPARTQYF. The DNA for the CDR3 is TGCAGTGCTAGGCCCGCGCGGACGCAGTATTTT. The chain has TRBV20-1 and TRBJ2-3; D is unclear. The CDR3 has 11 residues. Germline CDR1 and CDR2: DFQATT and SNEGSKA (reference sequence). The V end lost 3 bases, the J end lost 9 bases, and 10 bases lay between the germline ends.

J is TRBJ1-2 and V is TRBV29-1; D unresolved. The germline V and J ends were trimmed by 3 bases and 2 bases, with 16 bases remaining between them. Germline V CDR1 and CDR2: SQVTM, ANQGSEA. CDR3 size: 15 residues. This CDR3 is CSVEDPDFYNYGYTF. Written as DNA, the CDR3 is TGCAGCGTTGAGGATCCGGACTTCTACAACTATGGCTACACCTTC.

The V call is TRBV29-1, the J call TRBJ1-1; 7 bases line up with TRBD1. Germline loops: CDR1 SQVTM, CDR2 ANQGSEA. Losses at the gene ends were 7 bases for V and 5 bases for J; bases not matched to a gene: 10. This CDR3 region has 13 residues. CDR3: CSAKEGAGTEAFF. CDR3 sequence (DNA): TGCAGCGCCAAAGAGGGGGCCGGGACTGAAGCTTTCTTT.

The V call is TRBV7-9, the J call TRBJ1-5, with no clear D. Germline CDR1 and CDR2: SEHNR and FQNEAQ (reference sequence). The CDR3 loop spans 14 amino acids. V was clipped by 1 base and J by 5 bases, with 9 bases between them. The CDR3 loop reads CASSLGGIYQPQHF. Here the CDR3 DNA reads TGTGCCAGCAGCTTAGGAGGCATCTATCAGCCCCAGCATTTT.

The CDR3: CASSLALEAGGAQYF. The CDR3 DNA reads TGTGCCAGCAGCTTAGCACTAGAAGCGGGTGGGGCCCAGTACTTC. The genes are TRBV7-9 and TRBJ2-5; weak D call: TRBD2 (6 bases). V lost 0 bases and J 9 bases, leaving 17 bases between the germline ends. The CDR3 consists of 15 residues. Germline V gene data show CDR1 as SEHNR and CDR2 as FQNEAQ (reference sequence).

The rearrangement uses TRBV4-3 and TRBJ1-1, with a possible D match to TRBD1 (6 bases). This CDR3 is built from 19 residues. From germline, CDR1 is LGHNA and CDR2 YSLEER. The V gene lost 0 bases and the J gene lost 0 bases, with 20 bases spanning the gap. CDR3 bases: TGCGCCAGCAGCCAAGAAGCAGACGGGACACATCTCATGAACACTGAAGCTTTCTTT. It specifies CASSQEADGTHLMNTEAFF.

The V gene is TRBV5-1, the J gene TRBJ2-1; D is perhaps TRBD1 or TRBD2 (9 bases each). Germline V gene lookup returns CDR1 SGHRS and CDR2 YFSETQ. The CDR3 runs 16 residues. Trimming stripped 5 bases from V and 4 bases from J, with 19 bases between. The chain's CDR3 is CASRSSGTGLYNEQFF. CDR3 DNA sequence: TGCGCCAGCAGATCTAGCGGGACAGGGCTGTACAATGAGCAGTTCTTC.

This chain connects TRBV5-6 to TRBJ2-7, with D unresolved. The germline V gene encodes CDR1 SGHDT and CDR2 YYEEEE. This CDR3 comprises 13 residues. V was shortened by 5 bases and J by 5 bases, with 14 bases between the two germline ends. Here the CDR3 DNA reads TGTGCCAGCAGGTTTACGGGCGCCCACGAGCAGTACTTC. Translated: CASRFTGAHEQYF.

The CDR3 DNA reads as TGTGCCAGCAGCCAATCGCCAGCCGAGGGGATGACAGATACGCAGTATTTT. Translation: CASSQSPAEGMTDTQYF. The chain uses TRBV13 and TRBJ2-3; D tentatively fits TRBD1 or TRBD2 (5 bases each). The V end was cut by 5 bases, the J end by 3 bases, with 21 bases between. The CDR3 totals 17 residues. Germline loops: CDR1 PRHDT, CDR2 FYEKMQ (reference sequence).

This chain connects TRBV2 to TRBJ1-2; D is uncertain. The length of the CDR3 is 14 residues. Trimming left V 4 bases short and J 3 bases short, with 12 bases between. The germline V gene encodes CDR1 SNHLY and CDR2 FYNNEI. DNA of the CDR3: TGTGCCAGCAGTGCTTGGATGGAGGACTATGGCTACACCTTC. Translating it yields CASSAWMEDYGYTF.

The rearrangement links TRBV6-1 to TRBJ1-1; 9 positions agree with TRBD1. The V segment lost 8 bases and the J segment 3 bases; nucleotides outside the gene matches: 7. The V gene's germline CDR1 is MNHNS and CDR2 SASEGT. The CDR3 spans 14 residues. Here the CDR3 DNA reads TGTGCCAGCTCCCCACAGGGGGCGGACACTGAAGCTTTCTTT. It specifies CASSPQGADTEAFF.